This T cell receptor (beta chain) stems from a study of T-cell reconstitution after alpha-beta-depleted transplantation in children. Findings of the study overall: Reportedly, roughly two months post-transplant, alpha-beta T cells arose from several hundred expanded graft clones.

The V end lost 5 bases, the J end lost 4 bases, and 14 bases lay between the germline ends. Looked up from germline, CDR1 is DFQATT and CDR2 is SNEGSKA (reference sequence). The length of the CDR3 is 13 residues. This clonotype occurred many times. Its antigen is still unknown. Preparation of the TCRbeta library was carried out with unique molecular identifiers. TCRdb processed the PCR reads anew with MiXCR; each CDR3 protein has one entry. The table includes around 670,000 distinct CDR3 sequences, about an eighth detected once. The TCR sequence derives from a girl aged 2 to 10 with congenital amegakaryocytic thrombocytopenia, due to receive a stem cell transplant. The sample here was PBMCs, taken before TCRalphabeta/CD19-depleted stem cell transplant. This chain links TRBV20-1 with TRBJ1-1, with D uncertain. The CDR3 sequence is CSAPARPGTEAFF. The DNA for the CDR3 is TGCAGTGCTCCAGCCCGTCCGGGCACTGAAGCTTTCTTT.